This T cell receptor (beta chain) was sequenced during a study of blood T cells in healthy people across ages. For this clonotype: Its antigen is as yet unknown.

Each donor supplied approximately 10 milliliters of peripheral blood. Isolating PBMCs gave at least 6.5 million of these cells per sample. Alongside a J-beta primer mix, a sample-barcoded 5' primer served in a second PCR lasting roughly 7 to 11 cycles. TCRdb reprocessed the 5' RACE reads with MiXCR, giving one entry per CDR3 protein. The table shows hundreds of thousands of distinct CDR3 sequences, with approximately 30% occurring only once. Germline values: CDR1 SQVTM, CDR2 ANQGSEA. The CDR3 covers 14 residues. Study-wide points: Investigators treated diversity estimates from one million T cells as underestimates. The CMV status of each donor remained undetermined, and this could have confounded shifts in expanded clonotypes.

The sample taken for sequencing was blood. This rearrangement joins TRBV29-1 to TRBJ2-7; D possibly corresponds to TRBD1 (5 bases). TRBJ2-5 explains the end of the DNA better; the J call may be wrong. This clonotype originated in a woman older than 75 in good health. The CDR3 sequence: CSVMLQGIGETQYF. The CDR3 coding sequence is TGCAGCGTTATGCTCCAGGGTATTGGAGAGACCCAGTACTTC.